What follows are 9 T cell receptor beta chains derived from one specimen sequenced in a study of blood T cells in healthy people across ages. A second PCR, run for about 7 to 11 cycles, used a sample-barcoded 5' primer plus a J-beta primer mix. TCRdb processed the 5' RACE reads anew with MiXCR; each CDR3 protein has one entry. This sample yields roughly 680,000 distinct CDR3 sequences, of which around 52% are seen a single time; roughly 12% belongs to the top ten. Sequenced material: blood. These receptors came from a woman of 80 years or more in good health.

The rearrangement uses TRBV20-1 and TRBJ2-3; TRBD2 matches at 9 bases. Germline V gene sequence: CDR1 DFQATT, CDR2 SNEGSKA (reference sequence). The CDR3 runs to 20 residues. The J segment lost 2 bases and the V segment lost 0 bases, leaving 18 bases of the junction unmatched. The CDR3 region is CSARDGGGAWLEVPTDTQYF. The CDR3 region has the DNA TGCAGTGCTAGAGATGGCGGGGGGGCGTGGCTTGAGGTCCCCACAGATACGCAGTATTTT.

The chain couples TRBV4-3 to TRBJ2-3, with 7 bases that match TRBD2. Looked up from germline, CDR1 is LGHNA and CDR2 is YSLEER. Trimming cost V 0 bases and J 6 bases; bases outside gene matches: 6. This CDR3 spans 15 amino acids. In DNA, the CDR3 is TGCGCCAGCAGCCAAGAAGTGGCGGGAGCTGATACGCAGTATTTT. This encodes CASSQEVAGADTQYF.

The J gene is TRBJ2-7, the V gene TRBV7-2; D call uncertain. Germline assignment: CDR1 SGHTA and CDR2 FQGNSA. Trimming took off 2 bases at V and 7 bases at J, with 15 bases between the two ends. This CDR3 is 14 amino acids long. CDR3 region: CASSLNSPPSEQYF. In DNA form, the CDR3 reads TGTGCCAGCAGCTTAAACTCCCCCCCCTCAGAGCAGTACTTC.

This clonotype was seen at least ten times. The chain links TRBV4-1 to TRBJ2-5; TRBD1 matches at 10 bases. The CDR3 loop spans 15 amino acids. CDR1 and CDR2 from the germline V gene are MGHRA and YSYEKL. V trimming: 0 bases; J trimming: 3 bases; junction bases outside the gene matches: 1. The CDR3 bases are TGCGCCAGCAGCCAAGACGGGACAGGGGAAGAGACCCAGTACTTC. It codes for CASSQDGTGEETQYF.

This clonotype turned up a few times. J is TRBJ1-1 and V is TRBV15; no definite D call. The germline CDR1 and CDR2 sequences are LNHNV and YYDKDF (reference sequence). CDR3 length equals 15 residues. Trimming shortened V by 0 bases and J by 1 base, and 9 bases separated the two germline ends. CDR3 amino acids: CATSRDFSTNTEAFF. The CDR3 DNA is TGTGCCACCAGCAGAGACTTCAGTACGAACACTGAAGCTTTCTTT.

Many counts were recorded for this clonotype. The gene calls are TRBV27 and TRBJ1-4; the D is unclear. The CDR3 consists of 15 residues. V dropped 0 bases and J dropped 3 bases, with 8 bases sitting between them. CDR1 and CDR2 from the germline V gene are MNHEY and SMNVEV (reference sequence). The CDR3 coding sequence is TGTGCCAGCAGTTTATCGTGGCAGTCTAATGAAAAACTGTTTTTT. Translated: CASSLSWQSNEKLFF.

The J gene is TRBJ2-5, the V gene TRBV29-1, with 7 bases aligning to TRBD2. Judging by the DNA end, TRBJ2-1 fits better; the J call may be wrong. The CDR3 sequence is 16 residues long. Germline CDR1 SQVTM, CDR2 ANQGSEA. Written as DNA, the CDR3 is TGCAGCGTTGGAGGTGCGGGAGTAACCCCGCAAGAGACCCAGTTCTTC. Translating gives CSVGGAGVTPQETQFF.

The table lists this clonotype with a few counts. The gene calls are TRBV19 and TRBJ1-5; D is perhaps TRBD1 (6 bases). The V and J ends lost 8 bases and 3 bases respectively, with 8 bases between them. This CDR3 spans 12 amino acids. Germline CDR1 and CDR2: LNHDA and SQIVND (reference sequence). Here the CDR3 DNA reads TGTGCCAGTGGACAGATCAATCAGCCCCAGCATTTT. Its translation is CASGQINQPQHF.

V and J are TRBV29-1 and TRBJ2-3; no reliable D call. V lost 3 bases and J lost 3, with 10 bases in between. The CDR3 sequence is 13 residues long. Germline V gives CDR1 SQVTM, CDR2 ANQGSEA. CDR3 amino acids: CSVDLGGTDTQYF. CDR3 bases: TGCAGCGTTGATTTGGGTGGGACAGATACGCAGTATTTT.